This T cell receptor beta chain was sequenced for a study of neurological immune-mediated disorders. CDR1 SGHVS and CDR2 FQNEAQ come from the germline V gene. This CDR3 spans 15 amino acids. V lost 4 bases, J lost 5 bases, and 17 bases lay in between. Notes on the study in general: Neither clinical nor MRI features showed any association with the multiple sclerosis repertoire cluster, and the authors stated that larger cohorts are needed. HTLV-1-associated myelopathy had the most TCR clonal expansion, and multiple sclerosis had the least, less than healthy controls.

There are many counts of this clonotype. What it binds is not known. The unsorted libraries originated from 2 million PBMCs that had been stored at -80 C. In every sequencing run, more than 180 million TCR-beta sequences were generated from 15-18 subjects. TCRdb fed the 5' RACE reads into MiXCR, producing one record per CDR3 protein. The data hold fewer than 85,000 distinct CDR3 sequences, with 4% to 6% observed a single time. This sequence was found in a young woman with multiple sclerosis. Sequences were obtained from PBMCs. This chain uses TRBV7-8 with TRBJ2-5; D might be TRBD2 (6 bases). The CDR3 protein is CASSWTGVTGETQYF. The CDR3 nucleotides are TGTGCCAGCAGCTGGACGGGAGTCACCGGGGAGACCCAGTACTTC.